This T cell receptor (beta chain) was captured by sequencing in a study of cytomegalovirus exposure and HLA in healthy donors. General observations from the study: Later, an analysis found that common viral pathogens appeared to be linked with several of the most significant clusters. Being productive about 87% or about 30% of the time was typical of most TCR beta V segments in an earlier analysis.

The primer mix had 60 Vbeta and 13 Jbeta primers. TCRdb's table, derived via immunoSEQ multiplex PCR, lists solely in-frame clones and lacks some. Of about 160,000 clones listed, roughly three quarters were seen once; the top ten hold approximately 1.4%. Trimming took 4 bases from V and 7 from J; bases not matched to a gene: 8. Germline CDR1 and CDR2: SGHRS and YFSETQ. The CDR3 sequence is 16 residues long. In the case of this clone: Its antigen is as yet unknown.

Sequencing was performed on PBMCs. The receptor comes from a man between 60 and 75 years old in good health and CMV-seronegative. V is TRBV5-1 and J is TRBJ1-4; 12 nucleotides match TRBD1. The CDR3 sequence is CASSLMGGQGAEKLFF. Written as DNA, the CDR3 is TGCGCCAGCAGCCTCATGGGGGGACAGGGGGCTGAAAAACTGTTTTTT.